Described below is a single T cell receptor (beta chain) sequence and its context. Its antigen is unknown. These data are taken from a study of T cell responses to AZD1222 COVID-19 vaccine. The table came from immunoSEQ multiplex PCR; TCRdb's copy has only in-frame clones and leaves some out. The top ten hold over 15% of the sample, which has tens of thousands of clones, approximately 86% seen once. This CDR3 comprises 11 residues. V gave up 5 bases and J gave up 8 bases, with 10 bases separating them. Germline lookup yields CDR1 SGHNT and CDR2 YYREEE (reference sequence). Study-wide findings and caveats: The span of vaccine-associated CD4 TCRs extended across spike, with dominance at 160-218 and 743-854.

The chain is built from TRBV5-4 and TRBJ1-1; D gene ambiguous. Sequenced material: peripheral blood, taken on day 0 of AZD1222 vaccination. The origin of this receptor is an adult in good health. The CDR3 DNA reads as TGTGCCAGCAGGAAGGAGAGGGAAGCTTTCTTT. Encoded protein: CASRKEREAFF. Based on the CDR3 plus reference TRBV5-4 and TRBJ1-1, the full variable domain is ETGVTQSPTHLIKTRGQQVTLRCSSQSGHNTVSWYQQALGQGPQFIFQYYREEENGRGNFPPRFSGLQFPNYSSELNVNALELDDSALYLCASRKEREAFFGQGTRLTVV.